These T cell receptor beta chains were read from a single sample in a study of blood T cells in healthy people across ages. MiXCR, applied by TCRdb to the 5' RACE reads, yields one record per CDR3 protein. The profile shows under 800,000 distinct CDR3 sequences, roughly 21% of them singletons. The sample consisted of blood. These receptor sequences come from a man aged 70 or older in good health. Each CDR3 is given with its conserved first and last residue. The order of the fields is V gene, D gene, J gene, clone size, CDR3 protein, CDR3 DNA. The D gene is left open where the match is weak. Size values are once, few and many counts, or a class for expanded clones, and some rows have none.

TRBV7-2	TRBD1	TRBJ1-2	-	CASSSWTGGNYGYTF	TGTGCCAGCAGCTCCTGGACAGGGGGCAACTATGGCTACACCTTC
TRBV29-1	-	TRBJ2-5	many	CSVARETETQYF	TGCAGCGTTGCTAGGGAAACAGAGACCCAGTACTTC
TRBV12-3/TRBV12-4	-	TRBJ2-5	few	CASSHSKGDTVF	TGTGCCAGCAGTCATAGTAAGGGAGATACTGTCTTC
TRBV5-5	-	TRBJ1-3	-	CASSLAVGQKSGNTIYF	TGTGCCAGCAGCTTGGCCGTGGGACAAAAGTCTGGAAACACCATATATTTT
TRBV20-1	-	TRBJ1-3	-	CSASSGYSFGNTIYF	TGCAGTGCTAGTTCGGGTTACAGCTTTGGAAACACCATATATTTT
TRBV29-1	TRBD2	TRBJ2-5	-	CSVLAGAETQYF	TGCAGCGTATTAGCGGGAGCAGAGACCCAGTACTTC
TRBV20-1	TRBD2	TRBJ2-5	many	CSARGGRGQETQYF	TGCAGTGCTAGAGGCGGGAGGGGGCAAGAGACCCAGTACTTC
TRBV6-6	-	TRBJ1-2	-	CASSPRDHYTF	TGTGCCAGCAGTCCCAGGGACCACTACACCTTC
TRBV9	-	TRBJ2-7	-	CASSADPTSYEQYF	TGTGCCAGTAGCGCAGATCCTACTAGCTACGAGCAGTACTTC
TRBV6-1	TRBD2	TRBJ2-7	-	CASSEVGLAINPHEQYF	TGTGCCAGCAGTGAGGTTGGACTAGCGATTAACCCTCACGAGCAGTACTTC
TRBV29-1	-	TRBJ2-3	-	CSVFYGSADTQYF	TGCAGCGTCTTTTACGGGAGTGCAGATACGCAGTATTTT
TRBV12-3/TRBV12-4	TRBD1	TRBJ2-7	-	CASSTGVYSYEQYF	TGTGCCAGCAGTACAGGGGTCTACTCCTACGAGCAGTACTTC
TRBV29-1	TRBD2	TRBJ2-3	few	CSVERTSGRGDTQYF	TGCAGCGTTGAGAGGACTAGCGGGAGAGGAGATACGCAGTATTTT
TRBV6-5	-	TRBJ2-4	-	CASSYSADVAKNIQYF	TGTGCCAGCAGTTACTCAGCAGATGTAGCCAAAAACATTCAGTACTTC
TRBV20-1	TRBD1	TRBJ1-5	few	CSAREATLDRGNQPQHF	TGCAGTGCTAGAGAAGCAACCCTGGACAGGGGAAATCAGCCCCAGCATTTT
TRBV3-1	TRBD2	TRBJ2-1	-	CASSLGLGINEQFF	TGTGCCAGCAGCCTCGGACTAGGGATAAATGAGCAGTTCTTC
TRBV5-1	TRBD2	TRBJ2-1	-	CASSLVLAANNEQFF	TGCGCCAGCAGCTTGGTGCTAGCGGCTAACAATGAGCAGTTCTTC
TRBV10-2	-	TRBJ2-5	few	CASANRVNVETQYF	TGCGCCAGCGCCAACCGGGTAAATGTGGAGACCCAGTACTTC
TRBV29-1	TRBD2	TRBJ2-1	many	CSVQGGSSYNEQFF	TGCAGCGTTCAGGGCGGGAGCTCCTACAATGAGCAGTTCTTC
TRBV6-2/TRBV6-3	-	TRBJ2-7	-	CASSYWGSGYEQYF	TGTGCCAGCAGTTATTGGGGTTCTGGCTACGAGCAGTACTTC
TRBV29-1	-	TRBJ2-5	-	CSYYRGGETQYF	TGCAGCTATTACAGGGGAGGAGAGACCCAGTACTTC
TRBV20-1	TRBD2	TRBJ2-4	-	CSASDPSGPYIQYF	TGCAGTGCTTCAGACCCTAGCGGGCCCTACATTCAGTACTTC
TRBV24-1	TRBD2	TRBJ2-2	few	CATSDGGGSPGELFF	TGTGCCACCAGTGATGGCGGGGGATCACCCGGGGAGCTGTTTTTT
TRBV27	-	TRBJ1-1	few	CASSLNSENTEAFF	TGTGCCAGCAGTTTAAATTCAGAGAACACTGAAGCTTTCTTT
TRBV11-2	-	TRBJ2-5	few	CASSLPGNGETQYF	TGTGCCAGCAGCCTCCCGGGGAACGGAGAGACCCAGTACTTC
TRBV7-9	TRBD1	TRBJ2-7	few	CASSLEGTARYEQYF	TGTGCCAGCAGCTTAGAAGGGACAGCCCGCTACGAGCAGTACTTC
TRBV7-2	-	TRBJ1-6	-	CASSFGTGENSPLHF	TGTGCCAGCAGCTTCGGGACCGGGGAAAATTCACCCCTCCACTTT
TRBV20-1	-	TRBJ1-4	-	CSARGSNEKLFF	TGCAGTGCTAGGGGATCTAATGAAAAACTGTTTTTT
TRBV20-1	-	TRBJ2-7	few	CSASSGAIDEQYF	TGCAGTGCTAGCTCGGGAGCAATAGACGAGCAGTACTTC
TRBV6-5	-	TRBJ2-7	-	CASSYNRPVIDSYEQYF	TGTGCCAGCAGTTACAACCGCCCCGTTATCGACTCCTACGAGCAGTACTTC
TRBV21-1	-	TRBJ2-1	-	CASSTGQPVSYNEQFF	TGTGCCAGCAGCACCGGACAGCCTGTATCCTACAATGAGCAGTTCTTC